Following are 27 T cell receptor beta chains from one sample sequenced in a study of T cells in localized non-small cell lung cancer. TCRdb's copy holds only in-frame clones and misses some; the assay was immunoSEQ multiplex PCR. The sample shows tens of thousands of clones, 90% to 95% of them seen only once. Sequenced material: peripheral blood, taken before any cancer treatment. The receptors come from a female donor of 60 years or more with stage I lung adenocarcinoma.

V and J are TRBV11-3 and TRBJ2-1; D may be TRBD1 (5 bases). There are 15 residues in the CDR3. CDR1 and CDR2 from the germline V gene are SGHNT and YENEEA. Trimming took off 2 bases at V and 9 bases at J, with 17 bases between the two ends. CDR3 sequence: CASSLRTPHPLEQFF. In DNA, the CDR3 is TGTGCCAGCAGCTTACGGACACCTCACCCCCTTGAGCAGTTCTTC.

This chain joins TRBV27 and TRBJ1-6, with unresolved D. The CDR3 spans 13 residues. The V end lost 6 bases, the J end lost 3 bases, and 6 bases lay between the germline ends. Germline V CDR1 and CDR2: MNHEY, SMNVEV (reference sequence). CDR3 in DNA: TGTGCCAGCAGGGCCGACTATAATTCACCCCTCCACTTT. The encoded protein is CASRADYNSPLHF.

The gene calls are TRBV4-1 and TRBJ2-5; 8 bases map to TRBD2. With V trimmed by 1 base and J by 5 bases, 12 bases remained unmatched. The germline gives CDR1 MGHRA, CDR2 YSYEKL. The CDR3 is 17 amino acids. The CDR3: CASSQGYPGLGGETQYF. CDR3 DNA: TGCGCCAGCAGCCAAGGATATCCGGGACTAGGAGGGGAGACCCAGTACTTC.

The chain joins TRBV2 to TRBJ1-6; the match to TRBD1 covers 8 bases. Per germline, CDR1 SNHLY and CDR2 FYNNEI. With 8 bases clipped from V and 9 bases from J, the junction kept 9 bases outside the gene matches. The CDR3 has 14 residues. This chain's CDR3 is CASPGQGQSSPLHF. DNA of the CDR3: TGTGCCAGCCCCGGACAGGGCCAAAGTTCACCCCTCCACTTT.

CDR3 DNA sequence: TGCGCCAGCAGCCAACCGGGGGGGAACATTTACGAGCAGTACTTC. Translation gives CASSQPGGNIYEQYF. This chain links TRBV4-1 with TRBJ2-7; 8 positions agree with TRBD2. V was clipped by 2 bases and J by 4 bases; unmatched bases: 7. The CDR3 covers 15 residues. The germline gives CDR1 MGHRA, CDR2 YSYEKL.

The chain uses TRBV18 and TRBJ1-4; perhaps TRBD1 as D (5 bases). V lost 3 bases and J 7 bases, leaving 15 bases between the germline ends. The CDR3 has 15 amino acids. Germline V gives CDR1 KGHSH, CDR2 LQKENI. CDR3 protein: CASSPSRGSGEKLFF. CDR3 bases: TGTGCCAGCTCACCGTCAAGGGGTTCGGGTGAAAAACTGTTTTTT.

The chain combines TRBV5-8 with TRBJ1-5; D remains ambiguous. V was trimmed by 4 bases and J by 8 bases, leaving 7 bases between them. Germline V gives CDR1 SGHTS, CDR2 YDEGEE. The CDR3 extends over 11 amino acids. Here the CDR3 DNA reads TGTGCCAGCAGCGTCCTAAAGCCCCAGCATTTT. As protein: CASSVLKPQHF.

The chain joins TRBV6-5 to TRBJ1-2; D remains ambiguous. V was trimmed by 2 bases and J by 1 base, leaving 11 bases between them. The CDR3 totals 15 residues. The germline V gene encodes CDR1 MNHEY and CDR2 SVGAGI. CDR3 residues: CASSYDHVFNYGYTF. The CDR3 nucleotides are TGTGCCAGCAGTTACGACCACGTCTTTAACTATGGCTACACCTTC.

The chain is built from TRBV2 and TRBJ2-1; TRBD2 matches 7 bases. This CDR3 contains 15 residues. With 5 bases clipped from V and 7 bases from J, the junction kept 11 bases outside the gene matches. The germline V gene encodes CDR1 SNHLY and CDR2 FYNNEI. CDR3 DNA: TGTGCCAGCAGTTTACTAGCGACGACAATTAATGAGCAGTTCTTC. Protein: CASSLLATTINEQFF.

The genes are TRBV2 and TRBJ1-1; possible D gene TRBD1, 6 bases. In germline, CDR1 is SNHLY, CDR2 FYNNEI. The CDR3 extends over 13 amino acids. Trimming cost V 11 bases and J 0 bases, with 13 bases left between them. The CDR3 is CARKTGMNTEAFF. CDR3 DNA: TGTGCCCGCAAGACAGGCATGAACACTGAAGCTTTCTTT.

This chain links TRBV7-8 with TRBJ2-5, with D tentatively TRBD2 (5 bases). Germline V gene lookup returns CDR1 SGHVS and CDR2 FQNEAQ. V was pared by 7 bases and J by 5 bases, with 14 bases between. CDR3 length equals 13 residues. CDR3 region: CASTHGVLETQYF. The CDR3 nucleotides read TGTGCCAGCACCCACGGGGTCTTGGAGACCCAGTACTTC.

The V call is TRBV7-8, the J call TRBJ2-7; D not resolved. The CDR3 is made up of 14 amino acids. Germline values: CDR1 SGHVS, CDR2 FQNEAQ. V lost 3 bases and J lost 0, with 9 bases in between. The CDR3 spells CASSLGRTSYEQYV. The CDR3, as DNA: TGTGCCAGCAGCTTGGGCAGAACCTCCTACGAGCAGTACGTC.

The rearrangement links TRBV6-6 to TRBJ1-2; the D is unclear. This CDR3 region has 13 residues. V was trimmed by 10 bases and J by 0 bases, leaving 12 bases between them. Germline loops: CDR1 MNHNY, CDR2 SVGAGI (reference sequence). In nucleotides, the CDR3 is TGTGCCACCAGCCGGGCCACTAACTATGGCTACACCTTC. Its translation is CATSRATNYGYTF.

The chain is built from TRBV10-3 and TRBJ2-3, with D perhaps being TRBD1 or TRBD2 (5 bases each). V was pared by 7 bases and J by 6 bases, with 17 bases between. The CDR3 has 14 amino acids. Germline CDR1 reads ENHRY; CDR2 reads SYGVKD. The CDR3, as DNA: TGTGCCATCAATGGGGACGGAGCTTGGGATACGCAGTATTTT. Amino acids: CAINGDGAWDTQYF.

This chain links TRBV19 with TRBJ1-2; 10 bases map to TRBD1. The CDR3 has 16 residues. In germline, CDR1 is LNHDA, CDR2 SQIVND (reference sequence). Losses at the gene ends were 6 bases for V and 4 bases for J; bases not matched to a gene: 11. CDR3 in amino acids: CASSRTPGTGAYGYTF. The CDR3 coding sequence is TGTGCCAGTAGCCGTACTCCCGGGACAGGGGCCTATGGCTACACCTTC. The whole variable domain, filled in from reference TRBV19 and TRBJ1-2, reads DGGITQSPKYLFRKEGQNVTLSCEQNLNHDAMYWYRQDPGQGLRLIYYSQIVNDFQKGDIAEGYSVSREKKESFPLTVTSAQKNPTAFYLCASSRTPGTGAYGYTFGSGTRLTVV.

This chain uses TRBV28 with TRBJ2-4; D is ambiguous. Per germline, CDR1 MDHEN and CDR2 SYDVKM. Trimming took 3 bases from V and 7 from J, leaving 10 bases between them. The CDR3 has 13 residues. CDR3 in amino acids: CASSLSSRNIQYF. DNA of the CDR3: TGTGCCAGCAGTTTGTCTTCCCGGAACATTCAGTACTTC. Full variable domain (missing parts from reference TRBV28 and TRBJ2-4): DVKVTQSSRYLVKRTGEKVFLECVQDMDHENMFWYRQDPGLGLRLIYFSYDVKMKEKGDIPEGYSVSREKKERFSLILESASTNQTSMYLCASSLSSRNIQYFGAGTRLSVL.

This chain links TRBV19 with TRBJ1-1, with D uncertain. CDR3 length equals 12 residues. V was pared by 4 bases and J by 1 base, with 4 bases between. Germline CDR1 is LNHDA and CDR2 is SQIVND (reference sequence). CDR3 in amino acids: CASSTGNTEAFF. The CDR3 coding sequence is TGTGCCAGTAGTACAGGGAACACTGAAGCTTTCTTT.

The chain links TRBV19 to TRBJ2-1; a weak D match, TRBD1 (6 bases). This CDR3 is built from 15 residues. Germline values: CDR1 LNHDA, CDR2 SQIVND (reference sequence). V was trimmed by 4 bases and J by 6 bases, leaving 16 bases between them. In DNA form, the CDR3 reads TGTGCCAGTAGTACCCGGGACATCATTCTCAATGAGCAGTTCTTC. Its protein is CASSTRDIILNEQFF. Complete variable domain (other parts from reference TRBV19 and TRBJ2-1): DGGITQSPKYLFRKEGQNVTLSCEQNLNHDAMYWYRQDPGQGLRLIYYSQIVNDFQKGDIAEGYSVSREKKESFPLTVTSAQKNPTAFYLCASSTRDIILNEQFFGPGTRLTVL.

The chain employs TRBV25-1 and TRBJ1-2; D perhaps matches TRBD1 (5 bases). Germline V gene sequence: CDR1 MGHDK, CDR2 SYGVNS. The CDR3 is 14 residues long. Trimming cost V 1 base and J 4 bases, with 10 bases left between them. This CDR3 reads CASSEWGGSYGYTF. The DNA for the CDR3 is TGTGCCAGCAGTGAATGGGGGGGTAGCTATGGCTACACCTTC.

Only one count was recorded for this clone. This chain joins TRBV29-1 and TRBJ2-3; tentatively, D is TRBD2 (5 bases). The length of the CDR3 is 14 residues. V was clipped by 6 bases and J by 0 bases, with 13 bases between them. The germline V gene has CDR1 SQVTM and CDR2 ANQGSEA. CDR3 loop: CSVPKRGSTDTQYF. Here the CDR3 DNA reads TGCAGCGTCCCAAAGCGAGGGAGCACAGATACGCAGTATTTT.

The chain recombines TRBV11-1 with TRBJ2-7; TRBD1 is a possible D gene (6 bases). Trimming took off 3 bases at V and 2 bases at J, with 11 bases between the two ends. CDR1 is SGHAT and CDR2 is FQDESV in the germline V gene (reference sequence). CDR3 length equals 14 residues. In nucleotides, the CDR3 is TGTGCCAGCAGCTTCGGACAGAGTACCTACGAGCAGTACTTC. Amino acid sequence: CASSFGQSTYEQYF.

This chain joins TRBV5-1 and TRBJ1-2; D ambiguous. The germline gives CDR1 SGHRS, CDR2 YFSETQ. Trimming left V 5 bases short and J 0 bases short, with 11 bases between. CDR3 length: 14 amino acids. CDR3 region: CASRSGSANYGYTF. DNA of the CDR3: TGCGCCAGCAGATCAGGATCGGCTAACTATGGCTACACCTTC.

This clone was detected only once. The chain joins TRBV2 to TRBJ1-6, with TRBD1 identical over 7 bases. Trimming removed 6 bases from V and 14 bases from J; junction bases left unmatched: 7. The germline CDR1 and CDR2 sequences are SNHLY and FYNNEI. The CDR3 has 12 residues. The CDR3 sequence: CASRTGQGALHF. The CDR3, as DNA: TGTGCCAGCAGGACAGGGCAAGGGGCCCTCCACTTT.

The chain uses TRBV6-1 and TRBJ1-2; D not certain. There are 14 residues in the CDR3. The germline V gene encodes CDR1 MNHNS and CDR2 SASEGT. Trimming took off 3 bases at V and 5 bases at J, with 13 bases between the two ends. The CDR3 sequence: CASSESAGGYGYTF. For the CDR3, the DNA is TGTGCCAGCAGTGAGTCAGCGGGAGGGTATGGCTACACCTTC.

The chain carries TRBV6-6 and TRBJ2-3; TRBD2 is a possible D gene (5 bases). The CDR3 covers 15 residues. With 7 bases removed from V and 0 bases from J, the gap between germline ends came to 14 bases. Per germline, CDR1 MNHNY and CDR2 SVGAGI (reference sequence). This chain's CDR3 is CASIPAGESTDTQYF. As DNA, the CDR3 is TGTGCCAGCATCCCCGCCGGGGAGAGCACAGATACGCAGTATTTT.

The rearrangement joins TRBV7-9 to TRBJ2-3, with 8 bases matching TRBD2. Germline values: CDR1 SEHNR, CDR2 FQNEAQ (reference sequence). The CDR3 has 16 residues. Losses at the gene ends were 5 bases for V and 4 bases for J; bases not matched to a gene: 11. The CDR3 loop reads CASSPGRAGGADTQYF. CDR3 nucleotide sequence: TGTGCCAGCAGCCCGGGGCGGGCGGGGGGAGCAGATACGCAGTATTTT.

The V and J genes are TRBV6-6 and TRBJ1-4; 8 bases align to TRBD1. Germline lookup yields CDR1 MNHNY and CDR2 SVGAGI (reference sequence). V lost 6 bases to trimming and J lost 5 bases; unmatched junction nucleotides: 5. The CDR3 is 14 residues long. CDR3 residues: CASSNAGGNEKLFF. The CDR3 DNA follows: TGTGCCAGCAGCAATGCAGGGGGCAATGAAAAACTGTTTTTT.